This TCR beta chain is drawn from a study of molecular identifiers for immune sequencing clone quantification. One entry per CDR3 protein results from TCRdb running MiXCR on the PCR reads. The sample includes roughly 320,000 distinct CDR3 sequences, roughly a quarter of them seen just once. Using 10%, 30% or 50% RNA, naive CD8 libraries were derived from approximately 20,000 to 980,000 sorted cells. The CD8+CD4-CCR7+CD45RA+ phenotype defined the sorted naive CD8 T cells. Material: naive CD8+ T cells from blood, with Jurkat cell RNA spiked in. Regarding subset: FACS-sorted CD8+CD4-CCR7+CD45RA+ naive T cells. The TCR sequence derives from a human donor in good health. Some libraries in this study had Jurkat cell RNA spiked in.

CDR3 in amino acids: CASSWDRGGTGELFF. The CDR3 DNA is TGTGCCAGTAGTTGGGACAGGGGAGGCACCGGGGAGCTGTTTTTT. The chain joins TRBV19 to TRBJ2-2; 10 nucleotides agree with TRBD1. V dropped 5 bases and J dropped 4; count of bases not matched to a gene: 4. The V gene's germline CDR1 is LNHDA and CDR2 SQIVND (reference sequence). This CDR3 is built from 15 residues.